This T cell receptor beta chain emerged from a study of blood T cell repertoires in COVID-19. Produced via immunoSEQ multiplex PCR; TCRdb's table is partial and in-frame only. Of approximately 110,000 clones in the sample, 70% to 90% are singletons; the top ten hold around 2%. V was pared by 5 bases and J by 6 bases, with 9 bases of the junction left unmatched. From germline, CDR1 is SGHTA and CDR2 FQGNSA. The CDR3 length is 15 residues. The sample was peripheral blood. J is TRBJ1-5 and V is TRBV7-2, with 8 bases identical to TRBD1. The TCR sequence derives from a human donor in a cohort sampled during active COVID-19. CDR3: CASSRGQGWSQPQHF. CDR3 nucleotides: TGTGCCAGCAGCCGCGGACAGGGATGGTCTCAGCCCCAGCATTTT.